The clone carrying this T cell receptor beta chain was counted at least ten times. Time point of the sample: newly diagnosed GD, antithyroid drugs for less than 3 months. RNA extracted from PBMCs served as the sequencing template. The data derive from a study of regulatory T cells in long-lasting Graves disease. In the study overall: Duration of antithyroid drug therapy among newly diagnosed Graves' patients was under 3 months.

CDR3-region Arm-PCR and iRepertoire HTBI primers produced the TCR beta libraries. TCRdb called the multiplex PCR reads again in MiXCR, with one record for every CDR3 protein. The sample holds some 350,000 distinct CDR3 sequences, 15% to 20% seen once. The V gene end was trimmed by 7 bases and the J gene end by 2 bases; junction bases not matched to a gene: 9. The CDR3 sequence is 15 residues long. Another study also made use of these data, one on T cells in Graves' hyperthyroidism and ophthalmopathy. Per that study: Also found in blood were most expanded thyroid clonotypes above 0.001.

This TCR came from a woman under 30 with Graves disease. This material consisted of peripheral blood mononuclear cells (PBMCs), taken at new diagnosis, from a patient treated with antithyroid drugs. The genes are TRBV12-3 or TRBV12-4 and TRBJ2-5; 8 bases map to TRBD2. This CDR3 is CASTLKRGRQETQYF. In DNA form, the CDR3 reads TGTGCCAGCACCCTTAAGCGGGGGCGTCAAGAGACCCAGTACTTC.